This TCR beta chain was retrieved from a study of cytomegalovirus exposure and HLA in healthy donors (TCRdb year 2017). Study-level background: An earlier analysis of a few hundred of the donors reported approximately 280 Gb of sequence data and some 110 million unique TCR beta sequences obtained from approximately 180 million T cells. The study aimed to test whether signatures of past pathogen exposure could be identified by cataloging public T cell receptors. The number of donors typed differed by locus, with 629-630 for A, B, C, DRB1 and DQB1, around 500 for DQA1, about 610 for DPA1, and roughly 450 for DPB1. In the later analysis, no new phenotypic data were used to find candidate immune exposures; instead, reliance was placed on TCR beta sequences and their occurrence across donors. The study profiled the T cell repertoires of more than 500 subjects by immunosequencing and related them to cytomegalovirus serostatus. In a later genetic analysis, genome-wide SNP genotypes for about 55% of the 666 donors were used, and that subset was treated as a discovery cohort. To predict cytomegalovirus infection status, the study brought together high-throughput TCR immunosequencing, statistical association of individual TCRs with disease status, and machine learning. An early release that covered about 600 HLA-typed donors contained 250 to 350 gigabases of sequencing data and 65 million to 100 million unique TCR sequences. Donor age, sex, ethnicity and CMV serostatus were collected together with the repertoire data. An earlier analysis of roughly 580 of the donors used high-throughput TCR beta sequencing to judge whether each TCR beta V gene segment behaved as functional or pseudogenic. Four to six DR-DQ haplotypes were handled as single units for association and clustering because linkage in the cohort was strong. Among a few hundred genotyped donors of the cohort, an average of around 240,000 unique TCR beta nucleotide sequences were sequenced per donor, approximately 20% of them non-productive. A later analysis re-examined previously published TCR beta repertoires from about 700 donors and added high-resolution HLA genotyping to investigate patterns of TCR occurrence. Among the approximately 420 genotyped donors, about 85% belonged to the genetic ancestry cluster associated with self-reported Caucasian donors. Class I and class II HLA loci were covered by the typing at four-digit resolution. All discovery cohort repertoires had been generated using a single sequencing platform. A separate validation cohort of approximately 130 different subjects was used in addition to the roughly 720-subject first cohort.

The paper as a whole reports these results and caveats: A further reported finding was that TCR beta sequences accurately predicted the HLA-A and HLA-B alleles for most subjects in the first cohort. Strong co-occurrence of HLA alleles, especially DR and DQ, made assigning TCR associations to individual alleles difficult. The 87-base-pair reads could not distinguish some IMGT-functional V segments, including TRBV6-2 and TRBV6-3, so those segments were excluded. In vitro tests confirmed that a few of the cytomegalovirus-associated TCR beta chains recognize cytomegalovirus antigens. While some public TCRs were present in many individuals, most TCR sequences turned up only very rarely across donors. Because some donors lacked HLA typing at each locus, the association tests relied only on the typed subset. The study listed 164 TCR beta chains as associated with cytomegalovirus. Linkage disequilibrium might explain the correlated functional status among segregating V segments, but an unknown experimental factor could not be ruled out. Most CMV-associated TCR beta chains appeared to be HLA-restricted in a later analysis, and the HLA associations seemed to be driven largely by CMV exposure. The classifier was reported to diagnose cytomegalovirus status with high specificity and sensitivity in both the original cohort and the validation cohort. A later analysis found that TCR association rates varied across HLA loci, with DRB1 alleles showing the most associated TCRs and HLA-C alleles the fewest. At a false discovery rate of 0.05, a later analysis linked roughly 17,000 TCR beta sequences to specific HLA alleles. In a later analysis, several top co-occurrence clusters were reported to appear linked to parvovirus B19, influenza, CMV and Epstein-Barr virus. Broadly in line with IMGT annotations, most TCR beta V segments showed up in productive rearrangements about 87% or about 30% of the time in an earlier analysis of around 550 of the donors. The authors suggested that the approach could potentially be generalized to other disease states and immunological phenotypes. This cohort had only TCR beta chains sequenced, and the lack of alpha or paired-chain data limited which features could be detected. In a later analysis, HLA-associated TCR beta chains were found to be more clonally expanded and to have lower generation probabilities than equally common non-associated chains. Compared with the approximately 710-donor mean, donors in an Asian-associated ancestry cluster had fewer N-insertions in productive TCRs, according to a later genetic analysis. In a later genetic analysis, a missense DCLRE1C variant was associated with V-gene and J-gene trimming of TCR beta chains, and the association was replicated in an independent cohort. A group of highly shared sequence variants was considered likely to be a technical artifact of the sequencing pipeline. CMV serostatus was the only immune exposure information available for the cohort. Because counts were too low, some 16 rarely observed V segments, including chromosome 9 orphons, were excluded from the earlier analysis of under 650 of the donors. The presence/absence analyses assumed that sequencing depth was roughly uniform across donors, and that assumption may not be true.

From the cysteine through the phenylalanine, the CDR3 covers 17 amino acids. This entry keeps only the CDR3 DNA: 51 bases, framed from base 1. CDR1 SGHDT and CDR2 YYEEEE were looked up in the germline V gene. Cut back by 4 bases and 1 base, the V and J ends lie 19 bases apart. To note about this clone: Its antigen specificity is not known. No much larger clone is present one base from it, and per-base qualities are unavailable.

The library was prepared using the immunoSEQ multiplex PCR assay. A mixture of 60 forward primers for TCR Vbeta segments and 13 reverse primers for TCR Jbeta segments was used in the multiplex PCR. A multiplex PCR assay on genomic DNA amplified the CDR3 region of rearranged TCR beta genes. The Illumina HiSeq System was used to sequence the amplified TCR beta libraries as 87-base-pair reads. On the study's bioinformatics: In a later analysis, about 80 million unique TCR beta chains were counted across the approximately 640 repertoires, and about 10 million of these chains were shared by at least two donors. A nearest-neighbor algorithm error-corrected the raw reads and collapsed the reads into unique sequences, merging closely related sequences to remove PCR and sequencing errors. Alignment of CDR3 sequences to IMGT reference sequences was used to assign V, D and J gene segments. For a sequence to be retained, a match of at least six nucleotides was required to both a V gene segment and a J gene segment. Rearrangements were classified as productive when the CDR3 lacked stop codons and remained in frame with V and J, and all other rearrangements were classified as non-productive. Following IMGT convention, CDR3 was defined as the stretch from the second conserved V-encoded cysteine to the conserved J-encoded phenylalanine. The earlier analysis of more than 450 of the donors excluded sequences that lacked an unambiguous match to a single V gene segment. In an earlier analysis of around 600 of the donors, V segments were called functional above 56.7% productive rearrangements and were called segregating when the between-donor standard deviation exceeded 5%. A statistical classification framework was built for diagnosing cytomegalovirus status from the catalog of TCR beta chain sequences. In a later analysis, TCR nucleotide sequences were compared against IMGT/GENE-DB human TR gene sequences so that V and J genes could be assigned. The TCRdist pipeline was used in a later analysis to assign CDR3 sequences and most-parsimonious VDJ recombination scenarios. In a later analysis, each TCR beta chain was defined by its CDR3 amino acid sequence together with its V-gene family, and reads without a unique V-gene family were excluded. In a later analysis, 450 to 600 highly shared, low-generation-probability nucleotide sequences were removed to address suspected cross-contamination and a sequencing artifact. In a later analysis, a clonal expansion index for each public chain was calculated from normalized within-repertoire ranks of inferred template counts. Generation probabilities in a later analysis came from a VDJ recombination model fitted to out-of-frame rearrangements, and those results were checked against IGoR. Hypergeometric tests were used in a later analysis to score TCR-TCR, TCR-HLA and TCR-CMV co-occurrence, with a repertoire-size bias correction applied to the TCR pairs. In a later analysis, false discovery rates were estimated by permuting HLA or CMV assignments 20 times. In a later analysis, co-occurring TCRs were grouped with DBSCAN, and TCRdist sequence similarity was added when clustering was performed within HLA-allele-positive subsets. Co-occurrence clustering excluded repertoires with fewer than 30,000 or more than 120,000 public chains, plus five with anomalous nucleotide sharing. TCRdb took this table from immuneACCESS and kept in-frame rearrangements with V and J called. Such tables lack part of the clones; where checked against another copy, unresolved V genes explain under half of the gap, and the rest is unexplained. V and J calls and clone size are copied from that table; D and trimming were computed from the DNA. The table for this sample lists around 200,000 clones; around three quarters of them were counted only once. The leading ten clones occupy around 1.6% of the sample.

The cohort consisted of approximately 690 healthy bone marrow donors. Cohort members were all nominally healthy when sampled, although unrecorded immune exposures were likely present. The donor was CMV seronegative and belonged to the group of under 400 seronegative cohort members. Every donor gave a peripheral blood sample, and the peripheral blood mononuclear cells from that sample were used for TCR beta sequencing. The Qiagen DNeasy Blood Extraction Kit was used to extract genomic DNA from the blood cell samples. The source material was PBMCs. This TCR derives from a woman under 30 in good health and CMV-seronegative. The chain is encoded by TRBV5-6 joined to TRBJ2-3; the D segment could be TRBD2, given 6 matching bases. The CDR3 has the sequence CASSQWVGGMRTDTQYF. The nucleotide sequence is TGTGCCAGCAGCCAGTGGGTCGGGGGAATGCGCACAGATACGCAGTATTTT.